Presented here are 29 T cell receptor beta chains from one specimen sequenced in a study of blood T cell repertoires in COVID-19. Only in-frame clones appear in the TCRdb table, and some are missing; sequencing was by immunoSEQ multiplex PCR. The sample contains some 200,000 clones, over 60% of which appear only once. The specimen was peripheral blood. Receptors originate from a woman between 65 and 79 years old with acute or convalescent COVID-19.

The chain has TRBV21-1 and TRBJ1-2; no check of the table's D call, TRBD1, against the DNA was made. TRBV21-1 is a pseudogene segment. The CDR3 is 16 amino acids. The CDR3: CASSKARDSFNYGYTF. The DNA of the CDR3 is TGTGCCAGCAGCAAAGCCCGGGACAGCTTTAACTATGGCTACACCTTC.

The genes are TRBV3-1 (or the pseudogene TRBV3-2) and TRBJ1-1; D unresolved. Trimming cost V 4 bases and J 4 bases, with 16 bases left between them. The CDR3 extends over 15 amino acids. Germline V lookup: CDR1 LGHDT, CDR2 YNNKEL (reference sequence). CDR3 DNA: TGTGCCAGCAGCCCCCAATCGCACGCTAGCACTGAAGCTTTCTTT. Translation: CASSPQSHASTEAFF.

V gene TRBV9 combines with J gene TRBJ2-7, with 7 bases that match TRBD1. V trimming: 4 bases; J trimming: 2 bases; junction bases outside the gene matches: 6. Germline CDR1 reads SGDLS; CDR2 reads YYNGEE. The CDR3 spans 14 residues. DNA for the CDR3: TGTGCCAGCAGCCCCAGGGGGTTCACCTACGAGCAGTACTTC. Translation: CASSPRGFTYEQYF.

The table lists this clone with a few counts. This sequence joins TRBV4-1 and TRBJ2-7; the match to TRBD2 covers 7 bases. CDR3 length equals 14 residues. The V and J ends lost 1 base and 3 bases, in that order; junction bases with no gene match: 3. The germline V gene encodes CDR1 MGHRA and CDR2 YSYEKL. This chain's CDR3 is CASSQAGTIYEQYF. As DNA, the CDR3 is TGCGCCAGCAGCCAAGCCGGGACTATCTACGAGCAGTACTTC.

This chain connects TRBV7-9 to TRBJ2-3, with 14 bases lining up with TRBD2. With 10 bases clipped from V and 4 bases from J, the junction kept 10 bases outside the gene matches. CDR1 SEHNR and CDR2 FQNEAQ come from the germline V gene (reference sequence). This CDR3 comprises 16 residues. The CDR3 region is CATNGLAGGGADTQYF. The CDR3 coding sequence is TGTGCCACCAATGGACTAGCGGGAGGAGGAGCAGATACGCAGTATTTT.

This sequence joins TRBV6-9 and TRBJ1-1; no clear D gene. This CDR3 is built from 15 residues. The V end was cut by 1 base, the J end by 0 bases, with 9 bases between. Germline V lookup: CDR1 MNHGY, CDR2 SVAAGI. CDR3 sequence (DNA): TGTGCCAGCAGTTATTATAAGAGAATGAACACTGAAGCTTTCTTT. Protein: CASSYYKRMNTEAFF.

V gene TRBV28 combines with J gene TRBJ2-5; D call uncertain. CDR3 size: 13 residues. CDR1 is MDHEN and CDR2 is SYDVKM in the germline V gene. Trimming left V 8 bases short and J 5 bases short, with 15 bases between. The CDR3 sequence is CASGYGAQETQYF. Here the CDR3 DNA reads TGTGCCAGCGGATACGGAGCCCAGGAGACCCAGTACTTC.

The DNA for the CDR3 is TGTGCCACAAAGGACGGGACCTACGAGCAGTACTTC. Amino acid sequence: CATKDGTYEQYF. This sequence joins TRBV6-5 and TRBJ2-7; tentative D call: TRBD2 (5 bases). Germline V CDR1 and CDR2: MNHEY, SVGAGI. V dropped 10 bases and J dropped 2 bases, with 12 bases sitting between them. The CDR3 runs 12 residues.

The V call is TRBV5-6, the J call TRBJ1-3; 8 nucleotides match TRBD1. Losses at the gene ends were 3 bases for V and 7 bases for J; bases not matched to a gene: 6. The length of the CDR3 is 14 residues. Germline CDR1 SGHDT, CDR2 YYEEEE. The CDR3 protein is CASSSNRDRNTIYF. The CDR3 region has the DNA TGTGCCAGCAGCTCGAATCGGGACAGGAACACCATATATTTT. The complete variable domain, with remaining parts taken from reference TRBV5-6 and TRBJ1-3, reads DAGVTQSPTHLIKTRGQQVTLRCSPKSGHDTVSWYQQALGQGPQFIFQYYEEEERQRGNFPDRFSGHQFPNYSSELNVNALLLGDSALYLCASSSNRDRNTIYFGEGSWLTVV.

This clone was observed a few times. V gene TRBV15 combines with J gene TRBJ2-3, with 8 bases identical to TRBD2. Germline loops: CDR1 LNHNV, CDR2 YYDKDF (reference sequence). The CDR3 covers 16 residues. V was clipped by 1 base and J by 5 bases; unmatched bases: 8. Written as DNA, the CDR3 is TGTGCCACCAGCAGAGGCCCAGCGGGAGAGGTAGATACGCAGTATTTT. Protein product: CATSRGPAGEVDTQYF.

V gene TRBV9 combines with J gene TRBJ2-7, with TRBD1 matching over 9 bases. This CDR3 contains 15 residues. The J segment lost 7 bases and the V segment lost 4 bases, leaving 12 bases of the junction unmatched. Germline lookup yields CDR1 SGDLS and CDR2 YYNGEE. CDR3 sequence: CASSTSTGGSGEQYF. CDR3 nucleotide sequence: TGTGCCAGCAGCACTTCTACAGGGGGCTCTGGGGAGCAGTACTTC. The variable domain in full, completed from reference TRBV9 and TRBJ2-7, reads DSGVTQTPKHLITATGQRVTLRCSPRSGDLSVYWYQQSLDQGLQFLIQYYNGEERAKGNILERFSAQQFPDLHSELNLSSLELGDSALYFCASSTSTGGSGEQYFGPGTRLTVT.

The chain recombines TRBV10-3 with TRBJ2-3; TRBD2 aligns across 10 bases. The trim removed 3 bases at V and 2 bases at J, leaving 2 bases unmatched. The CDR3 spans 15 residues. Germline CDR1 and CDR2: ENHRY and SYGVKD. The CDR3 is CAISELAGTTDTQYF. The CDR3 DNA is TGTGCCATCAGTGAACTAGCGGGAACCACAGATACGCAGTATTTT.

The chain is built from TRBV5-5 and TRBJ2-1; 7 bases are a match to TRBD1. The CDR3 loop spans 14 amino acids. The V gene's germline CDR1 is SGHKS and CDR2 YYEKEE (reference sequence). V lost 1 base and J lost 7; bases outside the gene matches: 5. CDR3 sequence (DNA): TGTGCCAGCAGCTTGCAAGGGGGCGAGAATGAGCAGTTCTTC. It translates to CASSLQGGENEQFF.

The chain joins TRBV6-5 to TRBJ2-3; 9 nucleotides line up with TRBD2. With V trimmed by 10 bases and J by 6 bases, 14 bases remained unmatched. The CDR3 spans 15 residues. Per the germline V gene, CDR1 is MNHEY and CDR2 is SVGAGI. The DNA of the CDR3 is TGTGCCACACATCGGGCGGGAGGGCCCCCCGATACGCAGTATTTT. Amino acids: CATHRAGGPPDTQYF.

The rearrangement links TRBV5-1 to TRBJ1-5; possible D gene TRBD1, 5 bases. The CDR3 is made up of 14 amino acids. Germline V lookup: CDR1 SGHRS, CDR2 YFSETQ. V gave up 4 bases and J gave up 5 bases, with 13 bases separating them. CDR3 amino acids: CASSRDSRDQPQHF. DNA for the CDR3: TGCGCCAGCAGCAGAGATAGCAGGGATCAGCCCCAGCATTTT. Using reference TRBV5-1 and TRBJ1-5 for the parts outside the CDR3, the full variable domain is KAGVTQTPRYLIKTRGQQVTLSCSPISGHRSVSWYQQTPGQGLQFLFEYFSETQRNKGNFPGRFSGRQFSNSRSEMNVSTLELGDSALYLCASSRDSRDQPQHFGDGTRLSIL.

The chain has TRBV20-1 and TRBJ2-7; 7 bases agree with TRBD2. With 5 bases clipped from V and 3 bases from J, the junction kept 1 base outside the gene matches. Germline CDR1 is DFQATT and CDR2 is SNEGSKA (reference sequence). The CDR3 runs 11 residues. The CDR3 DNA reads TGCAGTGCTTGGACTAGCTACGAGCAGTACTTC. Its translation is CSAWTSYEQYF.

The rearrangement links TRBV6-5 to TRBJ2-3; 8 positions match TRBD2. The CDR3 spans 15 residues. From germline, CDR1 is MNHEY and CDR2 SVGAGI. J was trimmed by 4 bases and V by 6 bases; bases with no gene match: 9. The CDR3 nucleotides are TGTGCCAGCAGACGGGCGGGAGGAATCGCAGATACGCAGTATTTT. It translates to CASRRAGGIADTQYF.

About this clone: The sample contains more than one DNA sequence encoding this CDR3. The J gene is TRBJ1-5, the V gene TRBV6-5; 10 nucleotides align to TRBD1. The germline V gene encodes CDR1 MNHEY and CDR2 SVGAGI. After removal of 7 bases from V and 2 bases from J, the junction contained 2 bases not matched to a gene. The CDR3 loop spans 14 amino acids. The CDR3 loop reads CASTGTGGNQPQHF. CDR3 nucleotides: TGTGCCAGCACTGGGACAGGGGGCAATCAGCCCCAGCATTTT.

The V and J genes are TRBV5-6 and TRBJ1-5; 7 positions match TRBD1. Per the germline V gene, CDR1 is SGHDT and CDR2 is YYEEEE. The junction had 8 bases not matched to a gene; V was cut back by 4 bases and J by 1 base. This CDR3 contains 16 residues. The CDR3 region has the DNA TGTGCCAGCAGCCACTGGGGACAGAAGAGCAATCAGCCCCAGCATTTT. Its protein product is CASSHWGQKSNQPQHF.

This clone was counted a few times. The sample holds other DNA sequences that translate to the same CDR3. The chain combines TRBV5-4 with TRBJ1-6, with TRBD1 as a possible D gene (6 bases). Trimming stripped 0 bases from V and 9 bases from J, with 10 bases between. This CDR3 is built from 14 residues. CDR1 and CDR2 from the germline V gene are SGHNT and YYREEE (reference sequence). As DNA, the CDR3 is TGTGCCAGCAGCTTGGGGCAGGGGTCTTCACCCCTCCACTTT. Residues: CASSLGQGSSPLHF.

J is TRBJ2-1 and V is TRBV15, with 12 bases that match TRBD2. The CDR3 contains 17 residues. V was pared by 1 base and J by 7 bases, with 8 bases of the junction left unmatched. In germline, CDR1 is LNHNV, CDR2 YYDKDF (reference sequence). The CDR3 nucleotides are TGTGCCACCAGCAGAGGCAGGCTAGCGGGAGGGCCGAATGAGCAGTTCTTC. Translated, it gives CATSRGRLAGGPNEQFF.

This rearrangement joins TRBV24-1 to TRBJ1-4, with D possibly TRBD1 on 6 matching bases. CDR3 size: 15 residues. The V and J ends lost 2 bases and 4 bases respectively, with 10 bases between them. Germline V gives CDR1 KGHDR, CDR2 SFDVKD. In nucleotides, the CDR3 is TGTGCCACCAGTGATTCCCGACAGGTTAATGAAAAACTGTTTTTT. Encoded protein: CATSDSRQVNEKLFF.

The CDR3 spells CASSRTGIVSEKLFF. The CDR3 bases are TGTGCCAGCAGCCGGACAGGGATTGTGAGTGAAAAACTGTTTTTT. The V and J genes are TRBV28 and TRBJ1-4; the match to TRBD1 covers 8 bases. V was pared by 6 bases and J by 7 bases, with 10 bases of the junction left unmatched. Germline assignment: CDR1 MDHEN and CDR2 SYDVKM. The CDR3 contains 15 residues.

This chain links TRBV18 with TRBJ1-2, with D tentatively TRBD1 (5 bases). Germline V gives CDR1 KGHSH, CDR2 LQKENI. V was shortened by 3 bases and J by 7 bases, with 12 bases between the two germline ends. The length of the CDR3 is 13 residues. CDR3 region: CASSPAGPGGYTF. As DNA, the CDR3 is TGTGCCAGCTCACCGGCAGGGCCGGGTGGCTACACCTTC.

The genes are TRBV30 and TRBJ2-1; D may be TRBD2 (5 bases). CDR1 and CDR2 (germline): GTSNPN, SVGIG (reference sequence). With 2 bases removed from V and 3 bases from J, the gap between germline ends came to 14 bases. The CDR3 consists of 15 residues. The CDR3 coding sequence is TGTGCCTGGAGTAGGCTAGCTGCCAACTACAATGAGCAGTTCTTC. It specifies CAWSRLAANYNEQFF.

This clone was picked up one time. The CDR3 DNA reads TGTGCCAGCAGCTCCCATGGCGGGGAGCAGTTCTTC. It specifies CASSSHGGEQFF. The chain carries TRBV7-8 and TRBJ2-1; perhaps TRBD2 as D (5 bases). Trimming left V 4 bases short and J 10 bases short, with 11 bases between. Germline lookup yields CDR1 SGHVS and CDR2 FQNEAQ. CDR3 length equals 12 residues.

The chain joins TRBV7-9 to TRBJ2-1, with D possibly TRBD2 on 6 matching bases. Germline V gives CDR1 SEHNR, CDR2 FQNEAQ (reference sequence). The CDR3 consists of 13 residues. The V and J ends lost 5 bases and 6 bases respectively, with 11 bases between them. CDR3 sequence: CASSQMGGNEQFF. Written as DNA, the CDR3 is TGTGCCAGCAGCCAGATGGGGGGCAATGAGCAGTTCTTC. The whole variable domain, filled in from reference TRBV7-9 and TRBJ2-1, reads DTGVSQNPRHKITKRGQNVTFRCDPISEHNRLYWYRQTLGQGPEFLTYFQNEAQLEKSRLLSDRFSAERPKGSFSTLEIQRTEQGDSAMYLCASSQMGGNEQFFGPGTRLTVL.

Here the CDR3 reads CAKNPVLGQGYGYTF. The DNA for the CDR3 is TGTGCCAAGAACCCGGTCTTGGGACAGGGTTATGGCTACACCTTC. V usage is TRBV2 and J usage is TRBJ1-2; 9 bases match TRBD1. The CDR3 runs 15 residues. J was trimmed by 5 bases and V by 10 bases; bases with no gene match: 14. In germline, CDR1 is SNHLY, CDR2 FYNNEI. Full variable domain (missing parts from reference TRBV2 and TRBJ1-2): EPEVTQTPSHQVTQMGQEVILRCVPISNHLYFYWYRQILGQKVEFLVSFYNNEISEKSEIFDDQFSVERPDGSNFTLKIRSTKLEDSAMYFCAKNPVLGQGYGYTFGSGTRLTVV.

Worth noting for this clone: Different DNA sequences within this sample yield the same CDR3. This chain connects TRBV5-1 to TRBJ2-1; 8 nucleotides match TRBD2. This CDR3 comprises 15 residues. The ends lost 0 bases at V and 4 bases at J; junction bases unmatched: 3. Per germline, CDR1 SGHRS and CDR2 YFSETQ. Here the CDR3 DNA reads TGCGCCAGCAGCTTGGCTTTAGCGGGGTACAATGAGCAGTTCTTC. Translating gives CASSLALAGYNEQFF.